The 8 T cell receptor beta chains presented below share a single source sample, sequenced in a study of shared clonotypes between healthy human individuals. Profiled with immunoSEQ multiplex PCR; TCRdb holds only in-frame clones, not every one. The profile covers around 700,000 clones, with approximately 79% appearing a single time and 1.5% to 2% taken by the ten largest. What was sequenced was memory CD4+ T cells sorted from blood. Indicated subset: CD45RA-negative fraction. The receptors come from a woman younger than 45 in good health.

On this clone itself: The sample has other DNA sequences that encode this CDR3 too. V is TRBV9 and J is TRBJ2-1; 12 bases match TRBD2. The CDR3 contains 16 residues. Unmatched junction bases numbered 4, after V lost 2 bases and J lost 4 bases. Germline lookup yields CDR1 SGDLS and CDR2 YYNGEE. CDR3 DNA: TGTGCCAGCAGCGTCTCCGGGACTAGCGGGTACAATGAGCAGTTCTTC. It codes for CASSVSGTSGYNEQFF. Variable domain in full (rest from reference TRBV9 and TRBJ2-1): DSGVTQTPKHLITATGQRVTLRCSPRSGDLSVYWYQQSLDQGLQFLIQYYNGEERAKGNILERFSAQQFPDLHSELNLSSLELGDSALYFCASSVSGTSGYNEQFFGPGTRLTVL.

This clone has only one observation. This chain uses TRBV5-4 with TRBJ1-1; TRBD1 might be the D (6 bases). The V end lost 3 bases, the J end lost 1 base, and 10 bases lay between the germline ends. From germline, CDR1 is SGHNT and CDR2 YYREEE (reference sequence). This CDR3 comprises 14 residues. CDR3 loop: CASSWDTSNTEAFF. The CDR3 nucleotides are TGTGCCAGCAGCTGGGACACCTCGAACACTGAAGCTTTCTTT.

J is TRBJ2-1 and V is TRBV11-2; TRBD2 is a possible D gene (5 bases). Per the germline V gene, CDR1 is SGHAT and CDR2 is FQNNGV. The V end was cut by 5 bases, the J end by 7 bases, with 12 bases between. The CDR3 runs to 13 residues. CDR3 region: CASSPRLANEQFF. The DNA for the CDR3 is TGTGCCAGCAGCCCCCGGTTAGCGAATGAGCAGTTCTTC.

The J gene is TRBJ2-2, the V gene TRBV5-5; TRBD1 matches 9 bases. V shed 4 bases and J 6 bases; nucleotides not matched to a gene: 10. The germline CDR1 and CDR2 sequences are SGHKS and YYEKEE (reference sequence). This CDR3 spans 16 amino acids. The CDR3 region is CASSPGTGYVSGELFF. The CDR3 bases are TGTGCCAGCAGCCCCGGGACAGGGTATGTGTCCGGGGAGCTGTTTTTT.

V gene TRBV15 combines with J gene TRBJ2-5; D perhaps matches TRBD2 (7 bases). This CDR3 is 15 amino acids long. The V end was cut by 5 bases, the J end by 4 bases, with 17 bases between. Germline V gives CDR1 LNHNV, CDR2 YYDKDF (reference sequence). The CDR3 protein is CATSGERGGGETQYF. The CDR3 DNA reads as TGTGCCACCAGCGGGGAGCGGGGAGGGGGAGAGACCCAGTACTTC.

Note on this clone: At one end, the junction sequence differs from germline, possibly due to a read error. The CDR3 loop is CASSEAPGTGLKLTF. In nucleotides, the CDR3 is TGTGCCAGCAGTGAAGCTCCTGGGACAGGGCTAAAACTCACGTTT. This chain links TRBV6-1 with TRBJ1-5, with 9 bases fitting TRBD1. There are 15 residues in the CDR3. The V gene's germline CDR1 is MNHNS and CDR2 SASEGT.

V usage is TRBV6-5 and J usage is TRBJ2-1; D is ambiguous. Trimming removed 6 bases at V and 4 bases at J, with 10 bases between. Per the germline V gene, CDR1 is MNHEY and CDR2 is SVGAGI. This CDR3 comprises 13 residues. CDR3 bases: TGTGCCAGCAGCTACGCAGAATACAATGAGCAGTTCTTC. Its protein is CASSYAEYNEQFF.

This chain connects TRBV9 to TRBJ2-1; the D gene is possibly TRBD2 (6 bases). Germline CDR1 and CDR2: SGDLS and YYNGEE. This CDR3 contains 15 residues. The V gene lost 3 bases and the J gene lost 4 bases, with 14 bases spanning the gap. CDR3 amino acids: CASSAFGGEYNEQFF. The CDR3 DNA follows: TGTGCCAGCAGCGCCTTCGGAGGGGAGTACAATGAGCAGTTCTTC.